One T cell receptor beta chain is described in this entry. What it binds is unknown. Unmatched junction bases numbered 15, after V lost 0 bases and J lost 0 bases. Germline V gene data show CDR1 as DFQATT and CDR2 as SNEGSKA (reference sequence). The CDR3 runs to 20 residues. This sample was taken from a study of T-cell memory formation after mild COVID-19. Using its own MiXCR run on the 5' RACE reads, TCRdb lists one record per CDR3 protein. Of under 90,000 distinct CDR3 sequences in the sample, about 15% were seen once. Study outcomes and limitations: Pre-infection memory contained some responding clones, which suggested that cross-reactive memory had joined. Mainly CM and EM harbored the contracting CD4+ clones; mainly EMRA harbored the CD8+ ones. The study found balanced CD4/CD8 in clones contracting day 15 to 85 and a CD4+ lean in later expanders. Confirmation of SARS-CoV-2 specificity was lacking for second-wave clones peaking day 37.

The V call is TRBV20-1, the J call TRBJ2-3; 10 nucleotides align to TRBD2. The sequence was obtained from an adult woman who had mild COVID-19 (a few samples of this study predate the infection). Cell type and time point are not known. Input material: PBMCs or a T cell subset sorted from them (not recorded which). The DNA of the CDR3 is TGCAGTGCTAGAGACCGTCCACTAGCGGGGATCCGGTATAGCACAGATACGCAGTATTTT. Its protein product is CSARDRPLAGIRYSTDTQYF.